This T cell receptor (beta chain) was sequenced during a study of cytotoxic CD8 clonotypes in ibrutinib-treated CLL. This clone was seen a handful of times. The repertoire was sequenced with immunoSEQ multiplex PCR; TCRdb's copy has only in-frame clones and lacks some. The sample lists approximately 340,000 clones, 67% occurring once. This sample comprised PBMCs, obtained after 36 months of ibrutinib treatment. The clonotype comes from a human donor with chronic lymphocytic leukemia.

The CDR3 is CASNPTWDEQYF. CDR3 DNA sequence: TGTGCCAGCAACCCGACCTGGGACGAGCAGTACTTC. This chain joins TRBV2 and TRBJ2-7; D is ambiguous. The V and J ends lost 7 bases and 5 bases respectively, with 12 bases between them. This CDR3 region has 12 residues. Germline CDR1 is SNHLY and CDR2 is FYNNEI.